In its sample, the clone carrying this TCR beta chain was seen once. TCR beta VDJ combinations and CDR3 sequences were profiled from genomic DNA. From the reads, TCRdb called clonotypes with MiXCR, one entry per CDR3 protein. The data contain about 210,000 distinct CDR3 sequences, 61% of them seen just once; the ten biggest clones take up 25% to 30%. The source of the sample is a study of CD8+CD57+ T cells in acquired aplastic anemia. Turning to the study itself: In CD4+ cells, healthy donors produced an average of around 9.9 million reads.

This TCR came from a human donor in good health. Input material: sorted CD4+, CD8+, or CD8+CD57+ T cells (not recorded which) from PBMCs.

The CDR3 DNA sequence: TGCAGTGAGTCGACGAGCGGGTACTACAATGAGCAGTTCTTC. This encodes CSESTSGYYNEQFF. This chain links TRBV29-1 with TRBJ2-1, with D maybe TRBD2 (6 bases). The CDR3 length is 14 residues. The germline gives CDR1 SQVTM, CDR2 ANQGSEA.